This passage covers 8 T cell receptor beta chains from one sample sequenced in a study of blood T cell repertoires in COVID-19 (dated by TCRdb to the early 2020s). Libraries were constructed by the immunoSEQ multiplex PCR assay. Here the immuneACCESS table is served through TCRdb, limited to in-frame sequences with V and J called. Missing clones are a known gap in these copies; in checked studies unresolved V genes cover under half, and the rest lacks a known reason. In all, the sample holds 70,000 or so clones, and approximately 83% of those were seen once. The ten largest clonotypes hold 16% of the sample. Sequencing used peripheral blood. These receptors originate from a man aged 35 to 55 with COVID-19, enrolled during active disease.

This chain joins TRBV20-1 and TRBJ2-3, with no clear D. There are 13 residues in the CDR3. V gave up 5 bases and J gave up 0 bases, with 9 bases separating them. In germline, CDR1 is DFQATT, CDR2 SNEGSKA (reference sequence). The CDR3 loop is CSAGGGSTDTQYF. DNA for the CDR3: TGCAGTGCTGGTGGCGGTAGCACAGATACGCAGTATTTT.

This clone was observed a handful of times. The gene calls are TRBV7-9 and TRBJ2-7; no clear D gene. V lost 3 bases and J lost 0, with 3 bases in between. CDR3 size: 12 residues. Per the germline V gene, CDR1 is SEHNR and CDR2 is FQNEAQ (reference sequence). The CDR3 region is CASSFGSYEQYF. Written as DNA, the CDR3 is TGTGCCAGCAGCTTCGGCTCCTACGAGCAGTACTTC.

CDR3 in amino acids: CASSESGHRYNEQFF. The CDR3 nucleotides read TGCGCCAGCAGTGAGTCTGGGCACCGCTACAATGAGCAGTTCTTC. The genes are TRBV10-1 and TRBJ2-1; D not certain. This CDR3 comprises 15 residues. The V gene lost 0 bases and the J gene lost 3 bases, with 9 bases spanning the gap. Per germline, CDR1 WNHNN and CDR2 SYGVQD (reference sequence).

The chain carries TRBV3-1 (or the pseudogene TRBV3-2) and TRBJ1-1, with D uncertain. V gave up 4 bases and J gave up 1 base, with 13 bases separating them. Germline loops: CDR1 LGHDT, CDR2 YNNKEL (reference sequence). There are 15 residues in the CDR3. CDR3 residues: CASSLHGSGNTEAFF. For the CDR3, the DNA is TGTGCCAGCAGCCTTCATGGCTCGGGGAACACTGAAGCTTTCTTT.

This clone has a single count. V is TRBV29-1 and J is TRBJ1-1; TRBD1 might be the D (6 bases). The V end lost 7 bases, the J end lost 4 bases, and 19 bases lay between the germline ends. Germline V gene sequence: CDR1 SQVTM, CDR2 ANQGSEA. The CDR3 loop spans 14 amino acids. Here the CDR3 DNA reads TGCAGCGGGACTGGGGGGGGCGCCGGCACTGAAGCTTTCTTT. Translated: CSGTGGGAGTEAFF. Drawing the rest from reference TRBV29-1 and TRBJ1-1, the complete variable domain is SAVISQKPSRDICQRGTSLTIQCQVDSQVTMMFWYRQQPGQSLTLIATANQGSEATYESGFVIDKFPISRPNLTFSTLTVSNMSPEDSSIYLCSGTGGGAGTEAFFGQGTRLTVV.

The chain uses TRBV9 and TRBJ1-1; D is ambiguous. V was clipped by 4 bases and J by 1 base, with 14 bases between them. Germline V CDR1 and CDR2: SGDLS, YYNGEE. This CDR3 spans 15 amino acids. The CDR3 here is CASSPNAVTNTEAFF. The CDR3 DNA reads as TGTGCCAGCAGCCCAAATGCGGTGACGAACACTGAAGCTTTCTTT.

The chain couples TRBV6-2 or TRBV6-3 to TRBJ2-3, with 14 bases aligning to TRBD2. V was clipped by 2 bases and J by 0 bases; unmatched bases: 10. The CDR3 is made up of 20 amino acids. CDR1 and CDR2 (germline): MNHEY, SVGEGT. The CDR3 spells CASSYAAGTSGGLSTDTQYF. For the CDR3, the DNA is TGTGCCAGCAGTTACGCGGCCGGGACTAGCGGGGGTCTTAGCACAGATACGCAGTATTTT.

This clone was observed a handful of times. The genes are TRBV6-5 and TRBJ1-5; the match to TRBD1 covers 7 bases. V was pared by 4 bases and J by 3 bases, with 6 bases of the junction left unmatched. Germline CDR1 reads MNHEY; CDR2 reads SVGAGI. The CDR3 consists of 15 residues. CDR3 DNA sequence: TGTGCCAGCAGTTCGGACAGGTGGTCCAATCAGCCCCAGCATTTT. Encoded protein: CASSSDRWSNQPQHF.